A selection of T cell receptor beta chains follows, all from one sample in a study of T cells in localized non-small cell lung cancer. Assay used: immunoSEQ multiplex PCR; TCRdb lists only in-frame clones, some missing. There are approximately 28,000 clones in the sample; about 86% occur only once, and approximately 4.9% lies in the top ten. The sample was peripheral blood mononuclear cells, taken before any cancer treatment. These receptors came from a man between 35 and 75 years old with stage III lung adenocarcinoma. The CDR3 runs from the conserved cysteine through the conserved F or W. The D gene is left open where the match is weak. A row's size may be missing; if present it is once, few, many or a size class.

TRBV7-9	TRBJ2-1	NA	few	CASGGGEQFF	TGTGCCAGCGGAGGGGGTGAGCAGTTCTTC
TRBV5-1	TRBJ1-6	TRBD1	few	CASSSSSTGMGNSPLHF	TGCGCCAGCAGCTCCTCTTCGACAGGGATGGGGAATTCACCCCTCCACTTT
TRBV4-1	TRBJ1-1	NA	once	CASSPTAGRTFF	TGCGCCAGCAGCCCCACGGCGGGACGGACTTTCTTT
TRBV7-2	TRBJ2-6	TRBD1	NA	CASIGTAGANVLTF	TGTGCCAGCATCGGGACAGCTGGGGCCAACGTCCTGACTTTC
TRBV27	TRBJ1-5	TRBD1	NA	CASSLTGGGHQPQHF	TGTGCCAGCAGTTTAACAGGGGGGGGCCATCAGCCCCAGCATTTT
TRBV5-1	TRBJ1-1	NA	NA	CASSLVSNTEAFF	TGCGCCAGCAGCTTGGTCTCGAACACTGAAGCTTTCTTT
TRBV27	TRBJ1-6	NA	NA	CASSWSPASSYNSPLHF	TGTGCCAGCAGTTGGTCCCCCGCGAGCTCCTATAATTCACCCCTCCACTTT
TRBV7-2	TRBJ2-1	NA	NA	CASSLERRSYNEQFF	TGTGCCAGCAGCTTAGAGAGGAGATCCTACAATGAGCAGTTCTTC
TRBV9	TRBJ2-1	TRBD1	once	CASSVAQGSYNEQFF	TGTGCCAGCAGCGTAGCACAGGGGTCCTACAATGAGCAGTTCTTC
TRBV5-4	TRBJ1-1	NA	NA	CASSLGNRGSAFF	TGTGCCAGCAGCTTGGGAAATAGGGGATCGGCTTTCTTT
TRBV11-2	TRBJ1-1	NA	NA	CASSLELMNTEAFF	TGTGCCAGCAGCTTAGAATTAATGAACACTGAAGCTTTCTTT
TRBV28	TRBJ1-3	NA	NA	CASSFGTLPSGNTIYF	TGTGCCAGCAGTTTCGGGACACTACCTTCGGGAAACACCATATATTTT
TRBV7-8	TRBJ2-5	NA	NA	CASSLTGAGETQYF	TGTGCCAGCAGCCTAACAGGGGCGGGGGAGACCCAGTACTTC
TRBV2	TRBJ1-4	NA	NA	CASSESQGGSEKLFF	TGTGCCAGCAGTGAAAGCCAGGGCGGGTCTGAAAAACTGTTTTTT
TRBV7-6	TRBJ1-5	NA	NA	CASSSRGDQPQHF	TGTGCCAGCAGCAGCCGTGGAGATCAGCCCCAGCATTTT
TRBV6-1	TRBJ1-1	NA	NA	CASSEATNTEAFF	TGTGCCAGCAGTGAAGCGACGAACACTGAAGCTTTCTTT
TRBV19	TRBJ2-6	TRBD2	NA	CASREHAGGSGANVLTF	TGTGCCAGTAGAGAGCATGCGGGGGGTTCTGGGGCCAACGTCCTGACTTTC
TRBV2	TRBJ2-5	NA	few	CASSPWTLQETQYF	TGTGCCAGCAGTCCGTGGACTCTCCAAGAGACCCAGTACTTC
TRBV28	TRBJ2-7	NA	NA	CASSFSGTLTYEQYF	TGTGCCAGCAGTTTTTCCGGGACACTGACCTACGAGCAGTACTTC